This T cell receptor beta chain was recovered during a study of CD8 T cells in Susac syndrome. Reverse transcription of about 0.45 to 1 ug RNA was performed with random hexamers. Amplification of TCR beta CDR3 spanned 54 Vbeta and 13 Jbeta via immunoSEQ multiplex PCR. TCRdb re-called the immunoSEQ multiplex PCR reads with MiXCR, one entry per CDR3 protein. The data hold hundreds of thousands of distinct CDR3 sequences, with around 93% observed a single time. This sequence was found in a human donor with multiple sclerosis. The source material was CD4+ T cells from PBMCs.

The CDR3 here is CASSRYASDRVKETQYF. The CDR3 DNA sequence: TGTGCCAGCAGCCGATACGCTTCAGACAGGGTGAAAGAGACCCAGTACTTC. The chain is built from TRBV6-1 and TRBJ2-5, with TRBD1 identical over 7 bases. This CDR3 comprises 17 residues. The V gene end was trimmed by 6 bases and the J gene end by 3 bases; junction bases not matched to a gene: 16. Germline loops: CDR1 MNHNS, CDR2 SASEGT.